This passage covers 14 T cell receptor beta chains from one sample sequenced in a study of T cell responses to AZD1222 COVID-19 vaccine. Some clones are missing from TCRdb's copy, which holds only in-frame ones; the method was immunoSEQ multiplex PCR. This table has some 99,000 clones, about nine tenths appearing once. The sequencing used peripheral blood, collected 28 days after the second AZD1222 dose. The receptors stem from an adult who received the AZD1222 COVID-19 vaccine.

This rearrangement joins TRBV7-9 to TRBJ2-1; 10 bases fit TRBD2. The CDR3 totals 18 residues. The V gene's germline CDR1 is SEHNR and CDR2 FQNEAQ (reference sequence). The V and J ends lost 7 bases and 9 bases, in that order; junction bases with no gene match: 21. The DNA for the CDR3 is TGTGCCAGCAAATATAATAGCGGGAGGCCCTCACCGGGAGGTGAGCAGTTCTTC. Its protein product is CASKYNSGRPSPGGEQFF.

The table lists this clone with a few counts. The chain combines TRBV7-3 with TRBJ2-1; D is uncertain. Germline CDR1 is SGHTA and CDR2 is FQGTGA. The CDR3 runs 14 residues. Trimming removed 3 bases from V and 3 bases from J, with 9 bases in between. CDR3 protein: CASSFNGIYNEQFF. CDR3 sequence (DNA): TGTGCCAGCAGCTTTAATGGGATCTACAATGAGCAGTTCTTC.

The V gene is TRBV2, the J gene TRBJ2-5; 8 nucleotides align to TRBD2. The CDR3 extends over 15 amino acids. The germline V gene encodes CDR1 SNHLY and CDR2 FYNNEI. Unmatched junction bases numbered 8, after V lost 4 bases and J lost 4 bases. CDR3 sequence (DNA): TGTGCCAGCAGTGGAGTCGGGGGGGTTGGAGAGACCCAGTACTTC. Translating it yields CASSGVGGVGETQYF. The complete variable domain, with remaining parts taken from reference TRBV2 and TRBJ2-5, reads EPEVTQTPSHQVTQMGQEVILRCVPISNHLYFYWYRQILGQKVEFLVSFYNNEISEKSEIFDDQFSVERPDGSNFTLKIRSTKLEDSAMYFCASSGVGGVGETQYFGPGTRLLVL.

The genes are TRBV19 and TRBJ1-2; no definite D call. From germline, CDR1 is LNHDA and CDR2 SQIVND (reference sequence). The CDR3 runs 15 residues. The V end lost 3 bases, the J end lost 3 bases, and 14 bases lay between the germline ends. CDR3 sequence reads: CASSIHSPLYYGYTF. CDR3 coding DNA: TGTGCCAGTAGTATCCACTCGCCATTATACTATGGCTACACCTTC.

The chain couples TRBV30 to TRBJ1-5; no definite D call. The length of the CDR3 is 12 residues. V dropped 5 bases and J dropped 0 bases, with 5 bases sitting between them. Per the germline V gene, CDR1 is GTSNPN and CDR2 is SVGIG (reference sequence). This chain's CDR3 is CAWGDSNQPQHF. In DNA form, the CDR3 reads TGTGCCTGGGGAGATAGCAATCAGCCCCAGCATTTT.

The chain links TRBV27 to TRBJ1-2; D is ambiguous. The CDR3 covers 11 residues. Per germline, CDR1 MNHEY and CDR2 SMNVEV (reference sequence). The V and J ends lost 11 bases and 8 bases respectively, with 15 bases between them. The CDR3 nucleotides are TGTGCCGGGTCGGACCCACTCGGCTACACCTTC. It encodes CAGSDPLGYTF.

The rearrangement links TRBV19 to TRBJ1-4; TRBD1 aligns across 9 bases. J lost 8 bases, V lost 7 bases, and 8 bases had no gene match. This CDR3 is built from 14 residues. Germline CDR1 LNHDA, CDR2 SQIVND (reference sequence). The CDR3, as DNA: TGTGCCAGTACGCAGGGACAGGGATTAGAAAAACTGTTTTTT. This translates into CASTQGQGLEKLFF.

The CDR3 DNA reads TGTGCCAGCAGCTTAGGGGGACAGGGGGTCTACGAGCAGTACTTC. Its translation is CASSLGGQGVYEQYF. The gene calls are TRBV7-2 and TRBJ2-7; 11 bases agree with TRBD1. From germline, CDR1 is SGHTA and CDR2 FQGNSA. V trimming: 1 base; J trimming: 3 bases; junction bases outside the gene matches: 2. This CDR3 has 15 residues.

This clone was seen only once. This rearrangement joins TRBV30 to TRBJ2-7; maybe TRBD1 (5 bases). The CDR3 has 13 amino acids. Deletions cut 3 bases from V and 3 bases from J, with 12 bases between. Germline CDR1 is GTSNPN and CDR2 is SVGIG (reference sequence). DNA for the CDR3: TGTGCCTGGAGCCCAAATCAGGGCTACGAGCAGTACTTC. Translated, it gives CAWSPNQGYEQYF.

Notes on this clone: The CDR3 end shows no conserved phenylalanine or tryptophan, and so a read error is likely. V is TRBV9 and J is TRBJ1-1; TRBD1 is a possible D gene (6 bases). CDR3 length equals 17 residues. Trimming stripped 0 bases from V and 4 bases from J, with 19 bases between. CDR1 is SGDLS, CDR2 YYNGEE, per germline. The CDR3 spells CASSVEPYSDSITEAFS. For the CDR3, the DNA is TGTGCCAGCAGCGTAGAGCCCTACTCGGACAGCATCACTGAAGCTTTCTCT.

This chain joins TRBV6-1 and TRBJ1-2; unclear D gene. The V gene lost 2 bases and the J gene lost 4 bases, with 11 bases spanning the gap. CDR1 is MNHNS and CDR2 is SASEGT in the germline V gene. This CDR3 is 14 amino acids long. As DNA, the CDR3 is TGTGCCAGCAGTGAATGGCCGGGTTCCTATGGCTACACCTTC. Residues: CASSEWPGSYGYTF.

This chain joins TRBV19 and TRBJ2-7, with 11 bases that match TRBD1. CDR1 LNHDA and CDR2 SQIVND come from the germline V gene (reference sequence). Unmatched junction bases numbered 7, after V lost 3 bases and J lost 6 bases. CDR3 size: 15 residues. CDR3 nucleotides: TGTGCCAGTAGTATGAGCGGGACAGGGGGAATCGAGCAGTACTTC. Amino acids: CASSMSGTGGIEQYF.

In nucleotides, the CDR3 is TGCGCCAGCAGCCAAGGTATTCTTACAGGGGGCGCGGACAACTATGGCTACACCTTC. This codes for CASSQGILTGGADNYGYTF. The V call is TRBV4-1, the J call TRBJ1-2, with 9 bases that match TRBD1. This CDR3 is built from 19 residues. The germline V gene has CDR1 MGHRA and CDR2 YSYEKL. Unmatched junction bases numbered 14, after V lost 1 base and J lost 2 bases.

The gene calls are TRBV9 and TRBJ2-5; no clear D. V lost 0 bases and J 1 base, leaving 10 bases between the germline ends. The V gene's germline CDR1 is SGDLS and CDR2 YYNGEE. The CDR3 contains 15 residues. CDR3 DNA: TGTGCCAGCAGCGTAGCGACGGCCACCCAAGAGACCCAGTACTTC. It translates to CASSVATATQETQYF.